This passage covers 19 T cell receptor beta chains from one sample sequenced in a study of CD8 T cells in ankylosing spondylitis. The study's findings and limits: Made up of about eight highly homologous variants, a TCR beta motif appeared characteristic of ankylosing spondylitis blood.

TCRdb itself ran the 5' RACE reads through MiXCR, one entry per CDR3 protein. Among around 770,000 distinct CDR3 sequences listed, 10% to 15% were seen once. Their target antigens are unknown. Sequencing used blood, either unsorted or a sorted T cell fraction (not recorded which). The receptors here all came from a male donor with ankylosing spondylitis.

About this clonotype itself: Just one base apart from a much larger clone, this may be a read error. V and J are TRBV4-2 and TRBJ1-6; TRBD1 matches at 8 bases. J lost 7 bases, V lost 1 base, and 3 bases had no gene match. The V gene's germline CDR1 is LGHNA and CDR2 YNFKEQ. The CDR3 sequence is 15 residues long. CDR3 in DNA: TGTGCCAGCAGCCAAGGACAGGGGATAAATTCACCCCTCCACTTT. Translation: CASSQGQGINSPLHF.

The gene calls are TRBV28 and TRBJ2-1, with a possible D match to TRBD1 (6 bases). The germline V and J ends were trimmed by 1 base and 1 base, with 17 bases remaining between them. Per the germline V gene, CDR1 is MDHEN and CDR2 is SYDVKM. The CDR3 length is 18 residues. CDR3 in amino acids: CASSLSLDSAKSYNEQFF. DNA for the CDR3: TGTGCCAGCAGTTTATCCTTGGACAGTGCGAAATCCTACAATGAGCAGTTCTTC.

The chain is built from TRBV20-1 and TRBJ1-4; no definite D call. The CDR3 sequence is 12 residues long. The germline V and J ends were trimmed by 3 bases and 7 bases, with 9 bases remaining between them. Per germline, CDR1 DFQATT and CDR2 SNEGSKA (reference sequence). The CDR3 loop reads CSASQSSEKLFF. The CDR3 DNA sequence: TGCAGTGCTAGCCAATCCAGTGAAAAACTGTTTTTT.

At least ten counts were recorded for this clonotype. This rearrangement joins TRBV5-1 to TRBJ2-3; TRBD2 matches at 13 bases. With V trimmed by 4 bases and J by 4 bases, 3 bases remained unmatched. Germline lookup yields CDR1 SGHRS and CDR2 YFSETQ. This CDR3 comprises 15 residues. In DNA, the CDR3 is TGCGCCAGCAGCACCGGACTAGCGGGAGCAGATACGCAGTATTTT. Its translation is CASSTGLAGADTQYF.

A few counts support this clonotype. V and J are TRBV5-1 and TRBJ1-2, with 8 bases aligning to TRBD1. Germline CDR1 is SGHRS and CDR2 is YFSETQ. Trimming at V came to 2 bases and at J to 4 bases, leaving 10 bases not matched to a gene. CDR3 length: 16 residues. The CDR3 loop reads CASSLTTRGLGYGYTF. In DNA form, the CDR3 reads TGCGCCAGCAGCTTAACTACCAGGGGGCTCGGCTATGGCTACACCTTC.

This clonotype was seen only a few times. This chain uses TRBV19 with TRBJ2-6, with D tentatively TRBD1 (5 bases). Trimming removed 7 bases at V and 0 bases at J, with 16 bases between. CDR1 is LNHDA and CDR2 is SQIVND in the germline V gene (reference sequence). The CDR3 spans 17 residues. The CDR3 protein is CASTRTPGLSGANVLTF. CDR3 sequence (DNA): TGTGCCAGTACTAGGACCCCAGGGCTCTCTGGGGCCAACGTCCTGACTTTC. The variable domain in full, with the rest retrieved from reference TRBV19 and TRBJ2-6, is DGGITQSPKYLFRKEGQNVTLSCEQNLNHDAMYWYRQDPGQGLRLIYYSQIVNDFQKGDIAEGYSVSREKKESFPLTVTSAQKNPTAFYLCASTRTPGLSGANVLTFGAGSRLTVL.

With respect to this clonotype: Because the CDR3's place on the DNA is in doubt, the DNA is left out and the CDR3 is given as listed by TCRdb. The rearrangement uses TRBV7-5 and TRBJ2-3; no check of the table's D call, TRBD2, against the DNA was made. TRBV7-5 is an annotated pseudogene. Counting both end residues, the CDR3 totals 22 amino acids. The CDR3 region is CISVPEGYGSPGLAGARDTQYF.

This clonotype was counted at least ten times. The chain uses TRBV12-3 or TRBV12-4 and TRBJ1-2; the D is unclear. V lost 7 bases and J 8 bases, leaving 20 bases between the germline ends. CDR3 length: 14 amino acids. The chain's CDR3 is CASTTWERAMGYTF. The CDR3 DNA sequence: TGTGCCAGCACTACATGGGAAAGGGCTATGGGCTACACCTTC.

This clonotype was detected many times. The chain links TRBV10-2 to TRBJ1-1; TRBD1 might be the D (5 bases). CDR1 WSHSY and CDR2 SAAADI come from the germline V gene. CDR3 size: 13 residues. V dropped 7 bases and J dropped 3 bases, with 12 bases sitting between them. The CDR3 nucleotides are TGCGCCAGCATAGACAGTGGGGACACTGAAGCTTTCTTT. Translating gives CASIDSGDTEAFF.

The table lists this clonotype with a few counts. The gene calls are TRBV28 and TRBJ2-3; D is possibly TRBD2 (6 bases). CDR3 size: 14 residues. V was trimmed by 6 bases and J by 0 bases, leaving 10 bases between them. CDR1 is MDHEN, CDR2 SYDVKM, per germline. CDR3 loop: CASREGTSTDTQYF. The CDR3 nucleotides are TGTGCCAGCAGAGAGGGGACTAGCACAGATACGCAGTATTTT.

This chain joins TRBV19 and TRBJ1-1; the D gene is possibly TRBD1 (6 bases). Deletions cut 2 bases from V and 2 bases from J, with 24 bases between. The CDR3 length is 19 residues. Germline V lookup: CDR1 LNHDA, CDR2 SQIVND (reference sequence). The CDR3 sequence: CASSIRDRDFRGINTEAFF. The CDR3 bases are TGTGCCAGTAGTATACGGGACCGAGACTTCAGGGGTATCAACACTGAAGCTTTCTTT.

This rearrangement joins TRBV12-3 or TRBV12-4 to TRBJ1-2, with TRBD1 matching over 8 bases. The CDR3 runs to 15 residues. The ends lost 5 bases at V and 8 bases at J; junction bases unmatched: 13. The CDR3 coding sequence is TGTGCCAGCAGTCACCTAATACAGGGGGTCGGCGGCTACACCTTC. Protein product: CASSHLIQGVGGYTF.

The V call is TRBV5-1, the J call TRBJ2-7; unclear D gene. The germline CDR1 and CDR2 sequences are SGHRS and YFSETQ. This CDR3 comprises 15 residues. Between the trimmed V and J ends, which lost 4 bases and 3 bases, there was a span of 17 bases. The DNA for the CDR3 is TGCGCCAGCAGCCCAGATCGAACCATCCACTACGAGCAGTACTTC. Translation: CASSPDRTIHYEQYF.

Many counts were recorded for this clonotype. This sequence joins TRBV20-1 and TRBJ2-3; D is unclear. Germline CDR1 DFQATT, CDR2 SNEGSKA (reference sequence). V lost 0 bases and J 3 bases, leaving 13 bases between the germline ends. The CDR3 extends over 15 amino acids. The CDR3 sequence is CSAREIGFPTDTQYF. The CDR3 DNA sequence: TGCAGTGCTAGAGAAATCGGTTTCCCGACAGATACGCAGTATTTT.

This clonotype was recorded a few times. The chain links TRBV5-1 to TRBJ2-5; possible D gene TRBD2, 7 bases. Trimming cost V 4 bases and J 1 base, with 17 bases left between them. This CDR3 is built from 16 residues. Looked up from germline, CDR1 is SGHRS and CDR2 is YFSETQ. CDR3 region: CASSGSGGSSQETQYF. CDR3 DNA: TGCGCCAGCAGCGGGTCGGGGGGCTCCAGCCAAGAGACCCAGTACTTC.

This clonotype was recorded at least ten times. The CDR3 region has the DNA TGTGCCAGCAGTTCCCCCGGGGGGAGGAATGAGCAGTTCTTC. Its protein is CASSSPGGRNEQFF. The chain combines TRBV6-5 with TRBJ2-1, with TRBD2 matching 7 bases. Germline V gene data show CDR1 as MNHEY and CDR2 as SVGAGI. This CDR3 has 14 residues. The V and J ends lost 4 bases and 7 bases, in that order; junction bases with no gene match: 7.

In the case of this clonotype: Given a much more abundant clone one base away, this may be a read error. This chain connects TRBV5-4 to TRBJ2-3, with 8 positions matching TRBD2. CDR1 and CDR2 (germline): SGHNT, YYREEE (reference sequence). The CDR3 runs 15 residues. Germline trimming cut 3 bases from V and 2 bases from J; bases unmatched to any gene: 5. Here the CDR3 reads CASSSAGAYTDTQYF. In nucleotides, the CDR3 is TGTGCCAGCAGCTCAGCGGGGGCCTACACAGATACGCAGTATTTT.

The rearrangement joins TRBV20-1 to TRBJ1-3; no clear D gene. CDR1 DFQATT and CDR2 SNEGSKA come from the germline V gene (reference sequence). The V gene lost 0 bases and the J gene lost 0 bases, with 12 bases spanning the gap. The CDR3 extends over 16 amino acids. The CDR3 loop is CSARDPRANSGNTIYF. The CDR3 DNA follows: TGCAGTGCTAGAGATCCGAGAGCGAACTCTGGAAACACCATATATTTT.

V and J are TRBV20-1 and TRBJ2-7; D is possibly TRBD1 (6 bases). Germline CDR1 DFQATT, CDR2 SNEGSKA (reference sequence). CDR3 length: 15 amino acids. Between the trimmed V and J ends, which lost 3 bases and 3 bases, there was a span of 18 bases. The CDR3: CSASGGKGTIYEQYF. CDR3 nucleotides: TGCAGTGCTAGTGGGGGCAAGGGGACCATCTACGAGCAGTACTTC.